A single sample gave rise to the 28 T cell receptor beta chains below, sequenced in a study of T-cell reconstitution after alpha-beta-depleted transplantation in children. Construction of the TCRbeta library involved unique molecular identifiers. TCRdb reprocessed the PCR reads via MiXCR and lists one record per CDR3 protein. The sample lists approximately 400,000 distinct CDR3 sequences; about a tenth were seen once. The source material was PBMCs from the stem cell graft donor, sampled from the stem cell graft. These receptors all come from a human donor who donated a stem cell graft to a child with acute myeloid leukemia.

In its sample, this clonotype was seen a few times. This rearrangement joins TRBV10-3 to TRBJ2-3; a weak D match, TRBD1 (6 bases). Trimming pared 3 bases from V and 4 bases from J, leaving 11 bases between. The CDR3 length is 14 residues. The germline V gene has CDR1 ENHRY and CDR2 SYGVKD. CDR3 sequence reads: CAISDRGPSDTQYF. DNA for the CDR3: TGTGCCATCAGTGACAGGGGCCCCTCAGATACGCAGTATTTT.

This clonotype was seen only a few times. The genes are TRBV27 and TRBJ2-2, with 7 bases lining up with TRBD1. The CDR3 runs to 16 residues. Trimming took 0 bases from V and 3 from J; bases not matched to a gene: 4. Per germline, CDR1 MNHEY and CDR2 SMNVEV (reference sequence). Written as DNA, the CDR3 is TGTGCCAGCAGTTTATCGCAGGGGGTATACACCGGGGAGCTGTTTTTT. Residues: CASSLSQGVYTGELFF.

This clonotype was recorded a few times. Sequence at one end of the junction differs from germline and may be a read error. The chain combines TRBV6-1 with TRBJ2-1; D may correspond to TRBD1 or TRBD2 (6 bases each). CDR1 and CDR2 from the germline V gene are MNHNS and SASEGT. The CDR3 is made up of 13 amino acids. The CDR3 DNA is TGTGCCAGCAGTCCGCCGGGGGCGGGGTCGATTCTCTTC. It codes for CASSPPGAGSILF.

This clonotype has only a few counts. The chain couples TRBV11-2 to TRBJ2-7; D remains unclear. The CDR3 totals 14 residues. V gave up 1 base and J gave up 1 base, with 8 bases separating them. Germline CDR1 reads SGHAT; CDR2 reads FQNNGV. The CDR3 loop is CASSLVYESYEQYF. CDR3 DNA: TGTGCCAGCAGCTTAGTGTACGAATCCTACGAGCAGTACTTC. Full variable domain (remainder filled in from reference TRBV11-2 and TRBJ2-7): EAGVAQSPRYKIIEKRQSVAFWCNPISGHATLYWYQQILGQGPKLLIQFQNNGVVDDSQLPKDRFSAERLKGVDSTLKIQPAKLEDSAVYLCASSLVYESYEQYFGPGTRLTVT.

This chain connects TRBV9 to TRBJ2-5; maybe TRBD1 (6 bases). V lost 3 bases, J lost 1 base, and 13 bases lay in between. Germline CDR1 SGDLS, CDR2 YYNGEE. The CDR3 spans 15 residues. This CDR3 is CASSAGGGLQETQYF. The CDR3 DNA follows: TGTGCCAGCAGCGCGGGTGGGGGCCTCCAAGAGACCCAGTACTTC.

This chain uses TRBV6-5 with TRBJ1-6, with D unresolved. Trimming cost V 2 bases and J 5 bases, with 7 bases left between them. The CDR3 sequence is 14 residues long. Germline V lookup: CDR1 MNHEY, CDR2 SVGAGI. CDR3 region: CASSYTGNNSPLHF. CDR3 in DNA: TGTGCCAGCAGTTACACGGGTAATAATTCACCCCTCCACTTT.

A few counts support this clonotype. J is TRBJ1-1 and V is TRBV5-1, with D unclear. Trimming pared 0 bases from V and 6 bases from J, leaving 15 bases between. The CDR3 extends over 15 amino acids. Germline V gives CDR1 SGHRS, CDR2 YFSETQ. CDR3 in amino acids: CASSLEYQDWPEAFF. CDR3 bases: TGCGCCAGCAGCTTGGAGTACCAGGATTGGCCTGAAGCTTTCTTT.

This clonotype was seen a handful of times. The chain has TRBV29-1 and TRBJ2-7; 8 nucleotides line up with TRBD2. The CDR3 has 14 amino acids. J gave up 8 bases and V 4 bases, and 13 bases lay outside the gene matches. The germline gives CDR1 SQVTM, CDR2 ANQGSEA. The chain's CDR3 is CSVVTGRAEGKQYF. The CDR3 DNA is TGCAGCGTTGTGACCGGGAGGGCCGAAGGAAAGCAGTACTTC.

This clonotype has a handful of counts. The V gene is TRBV2, the J gene TRBJ1-2; 10 nucleotides agree with TRBD1. Trimming removed 6 bases from V and 8 bases from J; junction bases left unmatched: 9. CDR3 length: 14 residues. CDR1 SNHLY and CDR2 FYNNEI come from the germline V gene. DNA for the CDR3: TGTGCCAGCAGACTACTGACAGGGGGCAACGGCTACACCTTC. Protein: CASRLLTGGNGYTF.

This clonotype was observed many times. The rearrangement uses TRBV24-1 and TRBJ2-1, with D unresolved. The CDR3 extends over 13 amino acids. V lost 5 bases and J lost 9, with 13 bases in between. Germline V gene data show CDR1 as KGHDR and CDR2 as SFDVKD. CDR3 protein: CATSAAPSREQFF. The DNA of the CDR3 is TGTGCCACCAGTGCTGCCCCCTCTCGTGAGCAGTTCTTC.

This clonotype has just a few counts. The chain uses TRBV20-1 and TRBJ2-5, with TRBD1 identical over 8 bases. The CDR3 spans 15 residues. Germline V CDR1 and CDR2: DFQATT, SNEGSKA (reference sequence). Trimming took 2 bases from V and 1 from J; bases not matched to a gene: 6. In DNA form, the CDR3 reads TGCAGTGCTAGACCCCAGGGGGCTGCCCAAGAGACCCAGTACTTC. Translating gives CSARPQGAAQETQYF.

This chain uses TRBV6-6 with TRBJ2-3, with D tentatively TRBD2 (6 bases). Germline V gives CDR1 MNHNY, CDR2 SVGAGI (reference sequence). V gave up 4 bases and J gave up 0 bases, with 11 bases separating them. The length of the CDR3 is 15 residues. The CDR3 protein is CASSSHRGSTDTQYF. Here the CDR3 DNA reads TGTGCCAGCAGTTCCCACCGGGGGAGCACAGATACGCAGTATTTT.

This clonotype was counted at least ten times. The germline gene is not matched at one end of the junction; a read error may be the cause. The rearrangement joins TRBV6-2 or TRBV6-3 to TRBJ2-1; 8 bases agree with TRBD1. The germline V gene encodes CDR1 MNHEY and CDR2 SVGEGT. The length of the CDR3 is 12 residues. The CDR3 region has the DNA TGTGCCAGCAGTTACCTAGGACAGGGTGAGATCTTC. Translating it yields CASSYLGQGEIF.

About this clonotype itself: A read error may produce the germline difference seen at one junction end. J is TRBJ2-7 and V is TRBV11-2, with 7 bases aligning to TRBD2. Germline V gene data show CDR1 as SGHAT and CDR2 as FQNNGV. The CDR3 is made up of 16 amino acids. This CDR3 is CASSLRRGTRAYQQYF. DNA for the CDR3: TGTGCCAGCAGCCTGAGGCGGGGGACCCGAGCCTACCAGCAGTACTTC.

This rearrangement joins TRBV5-4 to TRBJ2-5; TRBD1 aligns across 8 bases. There are 15 residues in the CDR3. Germline V CDR1 and CDR2: SGHNT, YYREEE (reference sequence). Trimming at V came to 4 bases and at J to 3 bases, leaving 8 bases not matched to a gene. CDR3 DNA: TGTGCCAGCAGCCCGAGGACAGGGCAGAAAGAGACCCAGTACTTC. Residues: CASSPRTGQKETQYF.

The rearrangement links TRBV2 to TRBJ2-7; 10 bases fit TRBD1. The V and J ends lost 8 bases and 4 bases, in that order; junction bases with no gene match: 8. From germline, CDR1 is SNHLY and CDR2 FYNNEI. CDR3 length: 14 amino acids. For the CDR3, the DNA is TGTGCCAGCCACGACCGGACAGGGGGATACGAGCAGTACTTC. It codes for CASHDRTGGYEQYF.

This clonotype was counted between two and nine times. This sequence joins TRBV29-1 and TRBJ2-1, with D possibly TRBD1 on 6 matching bases. Germline V gene lookup returns CDR1 SQVTM and CDR2 ANQGSEA. Trimming shortened V by 7 bases and J by 3 bases, and 10 bases separated the two germline ends. This CDR3 is built from 12 residues. The CDR3 sequence: CSAGDNYNEQFF. The CDR3 DNA reads as TGCAGCGCAGGGGACAACTACAATGAGCAGTTCTTC.

V usage is TRBV5-1 and J usage is TRBJ2-5; a possible D gene is TRBD2 (5 bases). CDR3 length: 14 amino acids. Looked up from germline, CDR1 is SGHRS and CDR2 is YFSETQ. V lost 0 bases to trimming and J lost 5 bases, with 11 bases between them. The CDR3 sequence is CASSLAQQRETQYF. The CDR3 region has the DNA TGCGCCAGCAGCTTGGCCCAGCAGCGGGAGACCCAGTACTTC.

This chain links TRBV10-3 with TRBJ2-3; 9 bases are shared with TRBD1. The trim removed 6 bases at V and 4 bases at J, leaving 8 bases unmatched. The germline V gene encodes CDR1 ENHRY and CDR2 SYGVKD. The CDR3 is made up of 15 amino acids. CDR3: CAIRNPGQGADTQYF. Written as DNA, the CDR3 is TGTGCCATCAGAAACCCGGGACAGGGTGCAGATACGCAGTATTTT.

This clonotype showed up just a few times. The chain recombines TRBV9 with TRBJ2-7; D gene uncertain. This CDR3 contains 14 residues. V lost 3 bases, J lost 5 bases, and 15 bases lay in between. Germline CDR1 is SGDLS and CDR2 is YYNGEE. CDR3: CASSAAQNSNEQYF. DNA of the CDR3: TGTGCCAGCAGCGCCGCACAGAACAGTAACGAGCAGTACTTC.

This clonotype was counted only a few times. The chain couples TRBV20-1 to TRBJ1-2; a weak D match, TRBD1 (5 bases). This CDR3 is 13 amino acids long. The V gene lost 0 bases and the J gene lost 7 bases, with 12 bases spanning the gap. Germline V CDR1 and CDR2: DFQATT, SNEGSKA (reference sequence). CDR3 sequence (DNA): TGCAGTGCTAGAGACAGGGTATCGATTGGCTACACCTTC. Its protein product is CSARDRVSIGYTF.

The chain links TRBV29-1 to TRBJ2-1; perhaps TRBD2 as D (6 bases). The CDR3 covers 19 residues. V shed 0 bases and J shed 3 bases, with 24 bases lying between them. Germline V lookup: CDR1 SQVTM, CDR2 ANQGSEA. The DNA of the CDR3 is TGCAGCGTTGAAGATTTACCGGGACTCCCTACCCGGAACTACAATGAGCAGTTCTTC. This gives the protein CSVEDLPGLPTRNYNEQFF.

This rearrangement joins TRBV5-1 to TRBJ1-1; TRBD1 might be the D (6 bases). Trimming cost V 1 base and J 3 bases, with 16 bases left between them. Germline V lookup: CDR1 SGHRS, CDR2 YFSETQ. CDR3 length: 16 amino acids. In DNA form, the CDR3 reads TGCGCCAGCAGCTTGATCGGGCGACAGGTACACACTGAAGCTTTCTTT. Protein: CASSLIGRQVHTEAFF.

The genes are TRBV5-6 and TRBJ2-2; TRBD2 agrees at 8 bases. Trimming at V came to 10 bases and at J to 4 bases, leaving 6 bases not matched to a gene. This CDR3 comprises 13 residues. CDR1 is SGHDT, CDR2 YYEEEE, per germline. CDR3 protein: CAAGLAGTGELFF. The CDR3 bases are TGTGCCGCAGGACTAGCCGGCACCGGGGAGCTGTTTTTT.

The chain has TRBV27 and TRBJ1-1; 9 bases are a match to TRBD1. The CDR3 loop spans 13 amino acids. CDR1 and CDR2 (germline): MNHEY, SMNVEV (reference sequence). With V trimmed by 9 bases and J by 5 bases, 7 bases remained unmatched. The CDR3 DNA reads TGTGCCAGTCTGAGGACAGGGGAGACTGAAGCTTTCTTT. Residues: CASLRTGETEAFF.

The CDR3 region has the DNA TGTGCCAGCAGCTTAACGCCCCCTAGCGGGGGGGACTACAATGAGCAGTTCTTC. Amino acid sequence: CASSLTPPSGGDYNEQFF. The J gene is TRBJ2-1, the V gene TRBV7-6; 12 bases align to TRBD2. The CDR3 totals 18 residues. Germline values: CDR1 SGHVS, CDR2 FNYEAQ. With 2 bases clipped from V and 3 bases from J, the junction kept 8 bases outside the gene matches.

This clonotype has at least ten counts. V usage is TRBV4-3 and J usage is TRBJ2-7, with TRBD2 as a possible D gene (6 bases). Deletions cut 1 base from V and 2 bases from J, with 12 bases between. CDR3 size: 15 residues. Germline CDR1 LGHNA, CDR2 YSLEER. The CDR3 DNA reads as TGCGCCAGCAGCCAAGTTGCGGGATATACCTACGAGCAGTACTTC. Its protein product is CASSQVAGYTYEQYF.

This chain uses TRBV20-1 with TRBJ2-1, with D perhaps being TRBD1 or TRBD2 (5 bases each). With 0 bases removed from V and 3 bases from J, the gap between germline ends came to 15 bases. CDR1 is DFQATT, CDR2 SNEGSKA, per germline (reference sequence). The CDR3 spans 16 residues. CDR3: CSAREWGEGFYNEQFF. The CDR3 coding sequence is TGCAGTGCTAGAGAATGGGGAGAGGGGTTCTACAATGAGCAGTTCTTC.